This is a list of T cell receptor beta chains from one sample in a study of blood T cells in healthy people across ages. TCRdb processed the 5' RACE reads anew with MiXCR; each CDR3 protein has one entry. The top ten hold roughly 24% of the sample, which has around 1,900,000 distinct CDR3 sequences, about 39% seen once. Sequencing was performed on blood. The receptors originated from a human donor in good health. CDR3s include the opening cysteine and the closing phenylalanine or tryptophan. Each record gives: clone size, J gene, D gene, V gene, CDR3 protein, CDR3 DNA. A D gene is named only where the DNA matches it firmly. Some rows mark clone size as missing; the rest say once, few, many or name a class of expanded clone.

clone_size: few
j_call: TRBJ1-6
d_call: .
v_call: TRBV4-3
cdr3_aa: CASSQGLDSSSYNSPLHF
cdr3_nt: TGCGCCAGCAGCCAAGGGTTGGACTCGAGCTCCTATAATTCACCCCTCCACTTT

clone_size: few
j_call: TRBJ2-3
d_call: .
v_call: TRBV20-1
cdr3_aa: CSASGGPDTQYF
cdr3_nt: TGCAGTGCTAGCGGGGGTCCAGATACGCAGTATTTT

clone_size: .
j_call: TRBJ2-1
d_call: TRBD1
v_call: TRBV7-2
cdr3_aa: CASSWGTGRYCNEQFF
cdr3_nt: TGTGCCAGCAGCTGGGGGACAGGCCGTTACTGCAATGAGCAGTTCTTC

clone_size: .
j_call: TRBJ2-4
d_call: .
v_call: TRBV11-2
cdr3_aa: CASSYRRDIQYF
cdr3_nt: TGTGCCAGCAGCTACCGGCGAGACATTCAGTACTTC

clone_size: few
j_call: TRBJ1-2
d_call: .
v_call: TRBV15
cdr3_aa: CATSRDPGFGYTF
cdr3_nt: TGTGCCACCAGCAGAGATCCGGGCTTTGGCTACACCTTC

clone_size: .
j_call: TRBJ2-4
d_call: .
v_call: TRBV20-1
cdr3_aa: CSARGRQRKNIQYF
cdr3_nt: TGCAGTGCTAGGGGTAGGCAACGCAAAAACATTCAGTACTTC

clone_size: few
j_call: TRBJ2-1
d_call: TRBD2
v_call: TRBV7-9
cdr3_aa: CASSALAAGGTNEQFF
cdr3_nt: TGTGCCAGCAGCGCGTTGGCGGCGGGGGGAACTAATGAGCAGTTCTTC

clone_size: few
j_call: TRBJ1-5
d_call: .
v_call: TRBV15
cdr3_aa: CATSKRTGNQPQHF
cdr3_nt: TGTGCCACCAGCAAGAGGACGGGCAATCAGCCCCAGCATTTT

clone_size: .
j_call: TRBJ1-6
d_call: TRBD1
v_call: TRBV4-3
cdr3_aa: CASSQRTGGAYNSPLHF
cdr3_nt: TGCGCCAGCAGCCAACGCACAGGGGGCGCGTATAATTCACCCCTCCACTTT

clone_size: .
j_call: TRBJ2-1
d_call: TRBD1
v_call: TRBV3-1
cdr3_aa: CASSQGKGAISPYNEQFF
cdr3_nt: TGTGCCAGCAGCCAAGGAAAGGGGGCGATATCTCCCTACAATGAGCAGTTCTTC

clone_size: .
j_call: TRBJ2-1
d_call: .
v_call: TRBV7-6
cdr3_aa: CASSLERQGPVKWNEQFF
cdr3_nt: TGTGCCAGCAGCCTGGAAAGGCAGGGGCCGGTGAAGTGGAATGAGCAGTTCTTC

clone_size: few
j_call: TRBJ2-5
d_call: .
v_call: TRBV20-1
cdr3_aa: CSAIRTPGTQETQYF
cdr3_nt: TGCAGTGCTATACGCACACCGGGGACCCAAGAGACCCAGTACTTC

clone_size: .
j_call: TRBJ2-1
d_call: TRBD1
v_call: TRBV6-5
cdr3_aa: CASSLFGTGPLNEQFF
cdr3_nt: TGTGCCAGCAGCCTTTTTGGGACAGGTCCTTTGAATGAGCAGTTCTTC

clone_size: .
j_call: TRBJ2-7
d_call: TRBD2
v_call: TRBV7-9
cdr3_aa: CASSSGLAGVEEQYF
cdr3_nt: TGTGCCAGCAGCTCAGGACTAGCGGGGGTAGAGGAGCAGTACTTC

clone_size: .
j_call: TRBJ2-3
d_call: .
v_call: TRBV20-1
cdr3_aa: CSARVGHRTDTQYF
cdr3_nt: TGCAGTGCTAGAGTTGGCCACCGCACAGATACGCAGTATTTT

clone_size: .
j_call: TRBJ2-5
d_call: TRBD2
v_call: TRBV29-1
cdr3_aa: CSVVASGVETQYF
cdr3_nt: TGCAGCGTTGTCGCTAGCGGGGTGGAGACCCAGTACTTC

clone_size: .
j_call: TRBJ2-5
d_call: TRBD2
v_call: TRBV28
cdr3_aa: CASSFTSGTLQETQYF
cdr3_nt: TGTGCCAGCAGTTTTACTAGCGGCACACTTCAAGAGACCCAGTACTTC

clone_size: few
j_call: TRBJ2-3
d_call: TRBD2
v_call: TRBV4-3
cdr3_aa: CASSQDVRGAGITDTQYF
cdr3_nt: TGCGCCAGCAGCCAAGATGTGCGGGGGGCCGGTATCACAGATACGCAGTATTTT

clone_size: .
j_call: TRBJ2-7
d_call: .
v_call: TRBV4-1
cdr3_aa: CASSQVSGLEQYF
cdr3_nt: TGCGCCAGCAGCCAAGTCAGTGGCCTCGAGCAGTACTTC

clone_size: few
j_call: TRBJ1-5
d_call: TRBD1
v_call: TRBV6-6
cdr3_aa: CASSNRGDEQPQHF
cdr3_nt: TGTGCCAGCAGCAACAGGGGGGATGAGCAGCCCCAGCATTTT

clone_size: few
j_call: TRBJ2-5
d_call: TRBD1
v_call: TRBV5-1
cdr3_aa: CASSSGQGKGTQYF
cdr3_nt: TGCGCCAGCAGCTCGGGACAGGGCAAGGGGACCCAGTACTTC

clone_size: .
j_call: TRBJ2-4
d_call: .
v_call: TRBV7-2
cdr3_aa: CASSTRGANIQYF
cdr3_nt: TGTGCCAGCAGCACCCGGGGGGCAAACATTCAGTACTTC

clone_size: once
j_call: TRBJ1-1
d_call: .
v_call: TRBV2
cdr3_aa: CASSLVGRYDTEAFF
cdr3_nt: TGTGCCAGCTCCCTGGTGGGCAGGTACGACACTGAAGCTTTCTTT

clone_size: .
j_call: TRBJ1-2
d_call: TRBD1
v_call: TRBV13
cdr3_aa: CASSLGVQGVDGYGCTF
cdr3_nt: TGTGCCAGCAGCTTGGGGGTACAGGGGGTAGACGGCTATGGCTGCACCTTC

clone_size: many
j_call: TRBJ2-1
d_call: .
v_call: TRBV2
cdr3_aa: CASQYNEQFF
cdr3_nt: TGTGCCAGCCAATACAATGAGCAGTTCTTC

clone_size: .
j_call: TRBJ2-7
d_call: TRBD2
v_call: TRBV7-2
cdr3_aa: CASSLVSQGGTEQYF
cdr3_nt: TGTGCCAGCAGCTTAGTGAGTCAGGGAGGGACCGAGCAGTACTTC

clone_size: few
j_call: TRBJ1-1
d_call: .
v_call: TRBV20-1
cdr3_aa: CSARVPPGGAVGRDTEAFF
cdr3_nt: TGCAGTGCTAGAGTTCCACCAGGAGGAGCGGTCGGTCGGGACACTGAAGCTTTCTTT

clone_size: .
j_call: TRBJ2-7
d_call: TRBD2
v_call: TRBV5-5
cdr3_aa: CASSLAAGGNSYEQYF
cdr3_nt: TGTGCCAGCAGCTTGGCAGCGGGGGGTAACTCCTACGAGCAGTACTTC

clone_size: .
j_call: TRBJ2-5
d_call: .
v_call: TRBV5-1
cdr3_aa: CASSLGQGMGLGETQYF
cdr3_nt: TGCGCCAGCAGCTTGGGACAAGGTATGGGGCTTGGAGAGACCCAGTACTTC

clone_size: .
j_call: TRBJ2-3
d_call: .
v_call: TRBV10-3
cdr3_aa: CATSGDASTDTQYF
cdr3_nt: TGTGCCACCTCCGGGGACGCGAGCACAGATACGCAGTATTTT

clone_size: .
j_call: TRBJ1-2
d_call: .
v_call: TRBV2
cdr3_aa: CASSELTPYYGYTF
cdr3_nt: TGTGCCAGCAGTGAACTGACCCCCTACTATGGCTACACCTTC

clone_size: few
j_call: TRBJ1-4
d_call: TRBD1
v_call: TRBV25-1
cdr3_aa: CASRQGAYEKLFF
cdr3_nt: TGTGCCAGCAGACAGGGGGCTTATGAAAAACTGTTTTTT

clone_size: few
j_call: TRBJ2-1
d_call: TRBD2
v_call: TRBV10-2
cdr3_aa: CASSEDPRQRGAHEQFF
cdr3_nt: TGCGCCAGCAGTGAGGATCCCCGCCAGCGGGGTGCACATGAGCAGTTCTTC

clone_size: few
j_call: TRBJ2-7
d_call: .
v_call: TRBV29-1
cdr3_aa: CSVELVAETPYEQYF
cdr3_nt: TGCAGCGTTGAACTAGTCGCGGAGACTCCCTACGAGCAGTACTTC

clone_size: few
j_call: TRBJ1-5
d_call: TRBD1
v_call: TRBV24-1
cdr3_aa: CATSSTGNGQPQHF
cdr3_nt: TGTGCCACCAGTTCGACAGGGAACGGTCAGCCCCAGCATTTT

clone_size: .
j_call: TRBJ2-1
d_call: TRBD1
v_call: TRBV10-3
cdr3_aa: CAILSGQGAGEQFF
cdr3_nt: TGTGCCATCTTATCCGGACAGGGGGCAGGGGAGCAGTTCTTC

clone_size: .
j_call: TRBJ2-1
d_call: TRBD1
v_call: TRBV5-1
cdr3_aa: CASSPYGTDNEQFF
cdr3_nt: TGCGCCAGCAGCCCGTACGGGACAGACAATGAGCAGTTCTTC

clone_size: .
j_call: TRBJ1-2
d_call: .
v_call: TRBV12-3/TRBV12-4
cdr3_aa: CASSRTRGYTF
cdr3_nt: TGTGCCAGCAGTCGGACACGGGGCTACACCTTC

clone_size: .
j_call: TRBJ2-7
d_call: .
v_call: TRBV12-3/TRBV12-4
cdr3_aa: CASSLRRKTDEQYF
cdr3_nt: TGTGCCAGCAGTTTAAGAAGGAAGACTGACGAGCAGTACTTC

clone_size: few
j_call: TRBJ1-2
d_call: .
v_call: TRBV28
cdr3_aa: CASRTTGLSANYGYTF
cdr3_nt: TGTGCCAGCCGAACAACAGGACTCTCAGCTAACTATGGCTACACCTTC

clone_size: .
j_call: TRBJ1-2
d_call: TRBD1
v_call: TRBV6-1
cdr3_aa: CASSEALGTGVYYGYTF
cdr3_nt: TGTGCCAGCAGTGAAGCCCTCGGGACAGGGGTATACTATGGCTACACCTTC

clone_size: .
j_call: TRBJ2-5
d_call: TRBD1
v_call: TRBV18
cdr3_aa: CASSPPGTVSYNEQYF
cdr3_nt: TGTGCCAGCTCACCACCCGGGACAGTCTCCTACAATGAGCAGTACTTC